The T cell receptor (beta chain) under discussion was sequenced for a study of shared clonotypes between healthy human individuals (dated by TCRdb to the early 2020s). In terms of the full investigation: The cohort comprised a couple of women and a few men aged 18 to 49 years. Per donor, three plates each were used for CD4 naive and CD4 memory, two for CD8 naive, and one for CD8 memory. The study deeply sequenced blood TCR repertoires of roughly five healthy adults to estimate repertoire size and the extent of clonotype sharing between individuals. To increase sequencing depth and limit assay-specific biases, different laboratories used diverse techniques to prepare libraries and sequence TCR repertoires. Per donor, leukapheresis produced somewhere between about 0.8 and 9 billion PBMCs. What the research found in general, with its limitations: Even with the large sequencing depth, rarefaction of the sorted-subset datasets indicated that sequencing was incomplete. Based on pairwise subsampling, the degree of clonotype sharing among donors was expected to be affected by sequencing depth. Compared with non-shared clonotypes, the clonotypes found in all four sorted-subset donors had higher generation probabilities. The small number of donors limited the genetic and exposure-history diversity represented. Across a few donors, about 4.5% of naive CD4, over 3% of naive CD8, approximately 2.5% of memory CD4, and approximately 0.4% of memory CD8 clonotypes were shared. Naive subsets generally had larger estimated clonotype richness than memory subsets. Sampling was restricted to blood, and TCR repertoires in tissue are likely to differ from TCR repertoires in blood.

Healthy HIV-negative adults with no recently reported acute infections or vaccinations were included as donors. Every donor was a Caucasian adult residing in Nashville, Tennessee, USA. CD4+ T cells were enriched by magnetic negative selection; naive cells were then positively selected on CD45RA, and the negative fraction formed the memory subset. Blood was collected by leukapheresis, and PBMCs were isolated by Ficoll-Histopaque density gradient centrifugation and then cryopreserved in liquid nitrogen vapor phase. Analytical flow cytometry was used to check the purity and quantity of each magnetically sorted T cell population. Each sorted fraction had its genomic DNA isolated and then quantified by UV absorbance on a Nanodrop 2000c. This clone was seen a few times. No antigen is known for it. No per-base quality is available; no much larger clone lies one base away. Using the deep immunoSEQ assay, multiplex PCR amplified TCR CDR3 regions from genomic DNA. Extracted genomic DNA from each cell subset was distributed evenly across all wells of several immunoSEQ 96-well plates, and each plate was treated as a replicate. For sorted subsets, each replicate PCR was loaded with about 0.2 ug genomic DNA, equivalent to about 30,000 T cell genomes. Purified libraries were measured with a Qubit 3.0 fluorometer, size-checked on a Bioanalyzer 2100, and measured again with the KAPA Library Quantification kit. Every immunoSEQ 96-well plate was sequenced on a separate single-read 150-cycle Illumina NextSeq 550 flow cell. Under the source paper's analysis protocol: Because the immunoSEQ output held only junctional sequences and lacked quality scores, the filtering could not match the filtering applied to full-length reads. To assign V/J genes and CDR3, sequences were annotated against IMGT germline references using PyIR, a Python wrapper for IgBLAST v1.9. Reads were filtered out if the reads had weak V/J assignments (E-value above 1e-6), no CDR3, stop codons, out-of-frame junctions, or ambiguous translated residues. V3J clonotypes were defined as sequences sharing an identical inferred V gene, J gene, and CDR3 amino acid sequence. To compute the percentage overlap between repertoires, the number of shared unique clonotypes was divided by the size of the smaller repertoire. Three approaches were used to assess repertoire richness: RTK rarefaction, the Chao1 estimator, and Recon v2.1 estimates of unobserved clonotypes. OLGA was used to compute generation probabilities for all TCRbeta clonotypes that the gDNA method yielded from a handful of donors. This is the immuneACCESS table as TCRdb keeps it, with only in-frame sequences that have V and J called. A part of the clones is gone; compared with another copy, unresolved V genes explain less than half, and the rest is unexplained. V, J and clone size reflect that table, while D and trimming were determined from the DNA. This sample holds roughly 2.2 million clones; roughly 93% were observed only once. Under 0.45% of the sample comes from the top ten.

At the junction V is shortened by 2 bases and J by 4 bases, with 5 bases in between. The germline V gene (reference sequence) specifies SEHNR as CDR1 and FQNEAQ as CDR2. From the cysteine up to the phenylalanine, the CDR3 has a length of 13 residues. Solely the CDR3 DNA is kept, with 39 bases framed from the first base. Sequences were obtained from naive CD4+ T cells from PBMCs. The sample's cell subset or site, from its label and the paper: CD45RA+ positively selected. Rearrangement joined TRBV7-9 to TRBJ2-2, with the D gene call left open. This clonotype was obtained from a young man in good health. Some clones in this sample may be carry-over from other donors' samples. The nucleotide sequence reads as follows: TGTGCCAGCAGCTTATCATTCACCGGGGAGCTGTTTTTT. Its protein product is CASSLSFTGELFF. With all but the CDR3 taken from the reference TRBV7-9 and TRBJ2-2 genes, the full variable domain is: DTGVSQNPRHKITKRGQNVTFRCDPISEHNRLYWYRQTLGQGPEFLTYFQNEAQLEKSRLLSDRFSAERPKGSFSTLEIQRTEQGDSAMYLCASSLSFTGELFFGEGSRLTVL.